This TCR beta chain was profiled in a study of cytomegalovirus exposure and HLA in healthy donors (dated by TCRdb to 2017 to 2019). Turning to the overall study: An earlier analysis of fewer than 750 of the donors reported 276 Gb of sequence data and 95 million to 120 million unique TCR beta sequences obtained from roughly 180 million T cells. An early release covering 500 to 750 HLA-typed donors comprised roughly 300 gigabases of sequencing data and tens of millions of unique TCR sequences. The genetic ancestry cluster associated with self-reported Caucasian donors included about 84% of the roughly 380 genotyped donors. The aim of the study was to test whether cataloging public T cell receptors could identify signatures of past pathogen exposure. The T cell repertoires of 670 or so subjects were profiled by immunosequencing and related to cytomegalovirus serostatus. Besides the first cohort of hundreds of subjects, a separate validation cohort made up of over 100 different subjects was used. To predict cytomegalovirus infection status, the study brought together high-throughput TCR immunosequencing, statistical association of individual TCRs with disease status, and machine learning. In a later analysis, previously published TCR beta repertoires from about 640 donors were re-analyzed and high-resolution HLA genotyping was added so that TCR occurrence patterns could be studied. Rather than using new phenotypic data, the later analysis identified candidate immune exposures from TCR beta sequences and from how often those sequences occurred across donors. To decide whether each TCR beta V gene segment behaved as functional or pseudogenic, an earlier analysis of some 600 of the donors relied on high-throughput TCR beta sequencing. Donor age, sex, ethnicity and CMV serostatus were collected together with the repertoire data. In a later genetic analysis, genome-wide SNP genotypes for about 55% of the roughly 700 donors were used, and that subset was treated as a discovery cohort. All discovery cohort repertoires had been generated on a single sequencing platform. HLA typing covered class I and class II loci at four-digit resolution. The number of typed donors differed by locus: about 620-640 for A, B, C, DRB1 and DQB1; some 500 for DQA1; around 610 for DPA1; and some 450 for DPB1. About 5 DR-DQ haplotypes were handled as single units for association and clustering, since linkage in the cohort was strong. Among some 400 genotyped donors of the cohort, an average of around 240,000 unique TCR beta nucleotide sequences were sequenced per donor, around 18% of them non-productive. What the authors observed across the whole study: Because counts were too low, seventeen rarely observed V segments, including chromosome 9 orphons, were excluded from the earlier analysis of 587 of the donors. The authors suggested that the approach could potentially be generalized to other disease states and immunological phenotypes. Roughly uniform sequencing depth across donors was assumed in presence/absence analyses, although this assumption may not hold. A cluster of highly shared sequence variants was judged likely to be a technical artifact of the sequencing pipeline. Broadly in line with IMGT annotations, most TCR beta V segments showed up in productive rearrangements about 87% or about 30% of the time in an earlier analysis of 587 of the donors. According to a later analysis, TCR association rates differed among HLA loci, with DRB1 alleles showing the most associated TCRs and HLA-C alleles showing the fewest. A later genetic analysis reported fewer N-insertions in productive TCRs among donors in an Asian-associated ancestry cluster than the approximately 670-donor mean. Most CMV-associated TCR beta chains appeared to be HLA-restricted in a later analysis, and the HLA associations seemed to be driven largely by CMV exposure. Because HLA typing was unavailable for some donors at each locus, only the typed subset was used in association tests. CMV serostatus was the only immune exposure information available for the cohort. A few of the identified cytomegalovirus-associated TCR beta chains were confirmed in vitro to be specific for cytomegalovirus antigens. Assigning TCR associations to individual alleles was difficult when HLA alleles, especially DR and DQ, strongly co-occurred. Correlated functional status among segregating V segments might be attributable to linkage disequilibrium, but an unknown experimental factor could not be ruled out. Across donors, most TCR sequences were observed very rarely, whereas some public TCRs were present in many individuals. In a later genetic analysis, a missense DCLRE1C variant was associated with V-gene and J-gene trimming of TCR beta chains, and the association was replicated in an independent cohort. Specific HLA alleles were associated with more than 15,000 TCR beta sequences at a false discovery rate of 0.05 in a later analysis. Only TCR beta chains were sequenced in this cohort, and the absence of alpha or paired-chain data limited detectable features. Compared with equally common non-associated chains, HLA-associated TCR beta chains in a later analysis were more clonally expanded and had lower generation probabilities. In both the original and validation cohorts, the classifier was reported to diagnose cytomegalovirus status with high specificity and sensitivity. In the study, around 160 TCR beta chains were listed as associated with cytomegalovirus. According to a later analysis, parvovirus B19, influenza, CMV and Epstein-Barr virus appeared linked to several top co-occurrence clusters. A further reported finding was that TCR beta sequences accurately predicted the HLA-A and HLA-B alleles for most subjects in the first cohort.

Libraries came from the immunoSEQ multiplex PCR assay. For the multiplex PCR, a mixture combining 60 forward primers for TCR Vbeta segments and 13 reverse primers for TCR Jbeta segments was used. The CDR3 region of rearranged TCR beta genes was amplified from genomic DNA by a multiplex PCR assay. The Illumina HiSeq System was used to sequence the amplified TCR beta libraries as 87-base-pair reads. In the source study's methods: A later analysis counted some 80 million unique TCR beta chains across the 550 to 700 repertoires, and 10 million to 12 million of these chains were shared by at least two donors. Raw reads were error-corrected and collapsed into unique sequences by a nearest-neighbor algorithm in which closely related sequences were merged to remove PCR and sequencing errors. CDR3 sequences were aligned to IMGT reference sequences to assign V, D and J gene segments. For a sequence to be retained, at least a six-nucleotide match to both a V gene segment and a J gene segment was required. Rearrangements were called productive when the CDR3 lacked stop codons and stayed in frame with V and J; all others were non-productive. CDR3 was defined according to IMGT convention as the region running from the second conserved V-encoded cysteine to the conserved J-encoded phenylalanine. The earlier analysis of about 610 of the donors excluded sequences that lacked an unambiguous match to a single V gene segment. In an earlier analysis of 587 of the donors, V segments were called functional above 56.7% productive rearrangements and were called segregating when the between-donor standard deviation exceeded 5%. A statistical classification framework was built to diagnose cytomegalovirus status from the catalog of TCR beta chain sequences. In a later analysis, TCR nucleotide sequences were compared against IMGT/GENE-DB human TR gene sequences so that V and J genes could be assigned. In a later analysis, CDR3 sequences and most-parsimonious VDJ recombination scenarios were assigned using the TCRdist pipeline. In a later analysis, each TCR beta chain was defined by its CDR3 amino acid sequence together with its V-gene family, and reads without a unique V-gene family were excluded. A later analysis removed over 500 highly shared, low-generation-probability nucleotide sequences to deal with suspected cross-contamination and a sequencing artifact. A later analysis calculated a clonal expansion index for each public chain from normalized within-repertoire ranks of inferred template counts. Generation probabilities in a later analysis came from a VDJ recombination model fitted to out-of-frame rearrangements, and those results were checked against IGoR. Hypergeometric tests were used in a later analysis to score TCR-TCR, TCR-HLA and TCR-CMV co-occurrence, with a repertoire-size bias correction applied to the TCR pairs. A later analysis estimated false discovery rates by permuting HLA or CMV assignments 20 times. In a later analysis, co-occurring TCRs were grouped with DBSCAN, and TCRdist sequence similarity was added when clustering was performed within HLA-allele-positive subsets. For co-occurrence clustering, repertoires with fewer than 30,000 or more than 120,000 public chains were excluded, along with about five repertoires with anomalous nucleotide sharing. This is the immuneACCESS table as TCRdb keeps it, with only in-frame sequences that have V and J called. A part of the clones is gone; compared with another copy, unresolved V genes explain less than half, and the rest is unexplained. That table gives V, J and clone size, and the DNA gave D and trimming. The table for this sample lists some 130,000 clones; around 80% of them were counted only once. The ten biggest clones cover 5% to 8.5% of the sample.

The cohort comprised 670 or so healthy bone marrow donors. Cohort members were all nominally healthy when sampled, although unrecorded immune exposures were likely present. The donor tested CMV seropositive and was one of the 289 seropositive cohort members. Each donor provided a peripheral blood sample, and peripheral blood mononuclear cells were used for TCR beta sequencing. The Qiagen DNeasy Blood Extraction Kit was used to extract genomic DNA from the blood cell samples. Worth noting for this clone: No cognate antigen has been identified for it. No base quality information exists; no much larger clone differs at one position.

Sequenced sample: PBMCs. The clonotype comes from a man aged 40-55 years in good health and CMV-seropositive.

The CDR3 region: CASSYRVNTEAFF. The nucleotide sequence reads as follows: TGTGCCAGCAGTTACAGAGTGAACACTGAAGCTTTCTTT. The chain employs TRBV5-6 and TRBJ1-1; too little of a D gene remains to name it. The germline V gene specifies SGHDT as CDR1 and YYEEEE as CDR2. Including the terminal cysteine and phenylalanine, the CDR3 comprises 13 residues. The entry retains the CDR3 DNA only, 39 bases that are in frame from base 1. Trimming takes 5 bases from V and 0 bases from J, and the germline ends sit 8 bases apart.